These T cell receptor beta chains were read from a single sample in a study of blood T cell repertoires in COVID-19. The assay was immunoSEQ multiplex PCR, and TCRdb's table has in-frame clones only and misses some. Here the sample spans over 100,000 clones, under 90% being singletons. What was sequenced was peripheral blood. All receptors derive from an older woman with active or convalescent COVID-19. The CDR3 runs from the conserved cysteine through the conserved F or W. D genes are given only for firm matches. Clone size is stated in some rows and not others, as once, few, many or a class when expanded.

TRBV5-4	14	NA	TRBJ1-1	NA	TGTGCCAGCAGCTTTGGGCAGACGAACACTGAAGCTTTCTTT	CASSFGQTNTEAFF
TRBV10-3	18	NA	TRBJ2-6	NA	TGTGCCACCCGTGGTGTGTGGACAGACGTTTCTGGGGCCAACGTCCTGACTTTC	CATRGVWTDVSGANVLTF
TRBV5-6	13	TRBD2	TRBJ2-3	NA	TGTGCCAGCAGCTTACTAGCGACAGATACGCAGTATTTT	CASSLLATDTQYF
TRBV6-5	13	TRBD2	TRBJ2-2	NA	TGTGCCGGTTCATGGGAGGGGACCGGGGAGCTGTTTTTT	CAGSWEGTGELFF
TRBV27	14	NA	TRBJ2-1	NA	TGTGCCAGCAGTTTAGGCAGCGTGAGGGATGAGCAGTTCTTC	CASSLGSVRDEQFF
TRBV7-2	16	NA	TRBJ1-2	NA	TGTGCCAGCAGCCCGCGAGGAGGGGTTTCTAACTATGGCTACACCTTC	CASSPRGGVSNYGYTF
TRBV7-8	18	NA	TRBJ1-5	NA	TGTGCCAGCAGCTCAGAGACGGGAGGCAGCTCGAGGGATCAGCCCCAGCATTTT	CASSSETGGSSRDQPQHF
TRBV19	13	NA	TRBJ2-3	NA	TGTGCCAGTAGTATAGCCCACACAGATACGCAGTATTTT	CASSIAHTDTQYF
TRBV7-9	15	TRBD1	TRBJ1-4	NA	TGTGCCAGCAGCGACAACAGGGGGTCTAATGAAAAACTGTTTTTT	CASSDNRGSNEKLFF
TRBV15	15	TRBD1	TRBJ2-7	many	TGTGCCACCAGCAGAGCACAGGGGCCCTCCTACGAGCAGTACTTC	CATSRAQGPSYEQYF
TRBV4-1	13	NA	TRBJ2-5	NA	TGCGCCAGCAGCAACGAGAGGAGGGAGACCCAGTACTTC	CASSNERRETQYF
TRBV7-9	16	NA	TRBJ2-5	NA	TGTGCCAGCAGCTTGACCTCTCCGGGAACCCAAGAGACCCAGTACTTC	CASSLTSPGTQETQYF
TRBV7-9	15	TRBD1	TRBJ1-1	NA	TGTGCCAGCAGCTTAGCCTTGACAGGGCCCACTGAAGCTTTCTTT	CASSLALTGPTEAFF
TRBV7-3	13	TRBD1	TRBJ1-2	NA	TGTGCCAGCAGCTTAGAGGGGGCGGATGGCTACACCTTC	CASSLEGADGYTF
TRBV6-5	15	TRBD2	TRBJ2-2	NA	TGTGCCAGCAGGCCCCAGCGGGATCGGACCGGGGAGCTGTTTTTT	CASRPQRDRTGELFF
TRBV6-5	15	NA	TRBJ1-5	NA	TGTGCCAGCAGTCGCACTCAGGCGCTCGGTCAGCCCCAGCATTTT	CASSRTQALGQPQHF
TRBV10-3	15	NA	TRBJ1-2	NA	TGTGCCATCAGTGAGTGGGCTACAACTAACTATGGCTACACCTTC	CAISEWATTNYGYTF
TRBV11-2	15	NA	TRBJ1-5	NA	TGTGCCAGCAGCCAAAGCGGGGGGCGGGATCAGCCCCAGCATTTT	CASSQSGGRDQPQHF
TRBV30	16	NA	TRBJ1-5	NA	TGTGCCTGGAGTGTACCTTTAGCGACAATTAACCAGCCCCAGCATTTT	CAWSVPLATINQPQHF
TRBV10-3	14	NA	TRBJ1-6	NA	TGTGCCATCAGTGAGTCTGTGACAGGATCACCCCTCCACTTT	CAISESVTGSPLHF
TRBV28	14	NA	TRBJ1-1	few	TGTGCCAGCAGTCCTCCAGGGTATGGCACTGAAGCTTTCTTT	CASSPPGYGTEAFF
TRBV7-8	16	TRBD2	TRBJ2-1	NA	TGTGCCAGCAGCTCCATCCTAGCGGGGCCTTACAATGAGCAGTTCTTC	CASSSILAGPYNEQFF
TRBV6-6	16	TRBD1	TRBJ1-5	once	TGTGCCAGCACCAAGGGGGCGGCCATCAGCAATCAGCCCCAGCATTTT	CASTKGAAISNQPQHF
TRBV6-5	14	TRBD1	TRBJ1-1	once	TGTGCCAGCACCCGACAGGGATTGAACACTGAAGCTTTCTTT	CASTRQGLNTEAFF
TRBV6-5	13	NA	TRBJ1-6	NA	TGTGCCAGCAGGGTGGAGGATAATTCACCCCTCCACTTT	CASRVEDNSPLHF
TRBV5-1	14	TRBD1	TRBJ1-4	few	TGCGCCAGCAGCCCGGGACAGGGAATAGGAAAACTGTTTTTT	CASSPGQGIGKLFF
TRBV15	13	NA	TRBJ1-2	once	TGTGCCACCAGCAGGGACTACAACTATGGCTACACCTTC	CATSRDYNYGYTF
TRBV6-6	15	NA	TRBJ1-2	NA	TGTGCCAGCAGTTATCCGACAGTTCCCGAAGGTGGCTACACCTTC	CASSYPTVPEGGYTF
TRBV29-1	15	TRBD1	TRBJ2-3	NA	TGCAGCGTTGAGGGGGGACAGGGTGTCACAGATACGCAGTATTTT	CSVEGGQGVTDTQYF
TRBV5-4	14	TRBD1	TRBJ2-3	NA	TGTGCCAGCAGCCCGGACAGGGGGGCAGATACGCAGTATTTT	CASSPDRGADTQYF
TRBV6-5	15	NA	TRBJ1-5	NA	TGTGCCAGCAGTCCCCGACACAGTAGCAATCAGCCCCAGCATTTT	CASSPRHSSNQPQHF
TRBV9	14	NA	TRBJ1-6	NA	TGTGCCAGCAGCGGCCGGGACAATTATTCACCCCTCCACTTT	CASSGRDNYSPLHF
TRBV5-4	16	NA	TRBJ2-5	NA	TGTGCCAGCAGCTTGGCCGGGTGGGGGAGGCAAGAGACCCAGTACTTC	CASSLAGWGRQETQYF
TRBV7-2	13	NA	TRBJ1-1	NA	TGTGCCAGCAGCTTCAGTGTGAACACTGAAGCTTTCTTT	CASSFSVNTEAFF
TRBV21-1	16	NA	TRBJ2-1	NA	TGTGCCAGCAGCAAGTCGCTAGCGGGAGTGGCAGAGGAGCAGTTCTTC	CASSKSLAGVAEEQFF
TRBV7-8	15	NA	TRBJ2-1	NA	TGTGCCAGCAGCTTAATGGTAGCAACCTACAATGAGCAGTTCTTC	CASSLMVATYNEQFF
TRBV6-2/TRBV6-3	13	NA	TRBJ1-2	NA	TGTGCCAGCAGTTTACAGGGCGACTATGGCTACACCTTC	CASSLQGDYGYTF
TRBV30	13	NA	TRBJ1-2	NA	TGTGCCTGGAGTGTAGGGACACCCTATGGCTACACCTTC	CAWSVGTPYGYTF
TRBV28	14	TRBD2	TRBJ2-2	NA	TGTGCCAGCAGTAAGGGACTAGCGGGGGGGGAGCTGTTTTTT	CASSKGLAGGELFF
TRBV6-2/TRBV6-3	13	NA	TRBJ1-2	NA	TGTGCCAGCAGTACCGGACAGAACTATGGCTACACCTTC	CASSTGQNYGYTF
TRBV18	11	TRBD2	TRBJ2-1	NA	TGTGCCAGCTCGCGGGAGGCTGAGCAGTTCTTC	CASSREAEQFF
TRBV5-1	14	NA	TRBJ2-1	NA	TGCGCCAGCAAAAGTGACAGCATTTACAATGAGCAGTTCTTC	CASKSDSIYNEQFF
TRBV2	15	NA	TRBJ1-3	NA	TGTGCCAGCAAGCGGTCCAGCCTCTCTGGAAACACCATATATTTT	CASKRSSLSGNTIYF
TRBV5-4	18	TRBD2	TRBJ2-5	NA	TGTGCCAGCAGCTCCGGACTAGCGGGGGGCCTGATCCAAGAGACCCAGTACTTC	CASSSGLAGGLIQETQYF
TRBV11-2	15	TRBD1	TRBJ2-1	once	TGTGCCAGCAGCTTGAGACAGGGGAATGTTGATGAGCAGTTCTTC	CASSLRQGNVDEQFF
TRBV11-2	16	NA	TRBJ1-1	NA	TGTGCCAGCAGCTTAGTATCGTGGGGGGTGAACACTGAAGCTTTCTTT	CASSLVSWGVNTEAFF
TRBV12-5	13	NA	TRBJ1-2	NA	TGTGCTAGTGGTTTGGAACAGGGACATGGCTACACCTTC	CASGLEQGHGYTF
TRBV6-6	15	TRBD1	TRBJ1-1	NA	TGTGCCAGCAACAACGCCATGACAGGGGGGGCTGAAGCTTTCTTT	CASNNAMTGGAEAFF
TRBV28	16	NA	TRBJ1-6	NA	TGTGCCAGCAGTTTCGGGGGGCGCATGGGTGTTTCACCCCTCCACTTT	CASSFGGRMGVSPLHF
TRBV11-3	13	NA	TRBJ2-7	NA	TGTGCCAGCAGCTTGGGGCCCGCCTACGAGCAGTACTTC	CASSLGPAYEQYF
TRBV28	20	NA	TRBJ2-3	once	TGTGCCAGCAGTTCGGGGACAGGGGAGTGGGGACTAGCGGACACAGATACGCAGTATTTT	CASSSGTGEWGLADTDTQYF
TRBV6-5	14	NA	TRBJ1-2	NA	TGTGCCAGCAGTCCAGAGGTGGCTAACTATGGCTACACCTTC	CASSPEVANYGYTF
TRBV28	14	TRBD2	TRBJ2-7	NA	TGTGCCAGCTCACGGGGGACTAGCAGACCCGAGCAGTACTTC	CASSRGTSRPEQYF
TRBV27	14	NA	TRBJ1-2	NA	TGTGCCAGCGGGCTGACAGGAGGTAACTATGGCTACACCTTC	CASGLTGGNYGYTF
TRBV3-1/TRBV3-2	12	NA	TRBJ1-6	NA	TGTGCCACTCAGGGACAAAATTCACCCCTCCACTTT	CATQGQNSPLHF
TRBV4-3	14	NA	TRBJ2-7	once	TGCGCCAGCAGCCAAGATCTGGAGAACTACGAGCAGTACTTC	CASSQDLENYEQYF